What follows are 18 T cell receptor beta chains derived from one specimen sequenced in a study of Ad26.COV2.S vaccination and SARS-CoV-2 variants. The method was immunoSEQ multiplex PCR; TCRdb's version includes in-frame clones alone and lacks a portion of them. The sample records hundreds of thousands of clones, around 89% being singletons. The treatment here: around 19 received Ad26.COV2.S at low or high dose, single or two shots; about 5 received placebo; per-sample allocation not given. At day 63 after the first vaccine or placebo injection, samples were drawn. Sequences were derived from peripheral blood, sampled in a trial of Ad26.COV2.S vaccine versus placebo. The receptor source for this set is a person aged 18-60 years who received the Ad26.COV2.S COVID-19 vaccine or a placebo.

This clone was counted only a few times. The V gene is TRBV6-1, the J gene TRBJ1-1; TRBD1 agrees at 9 bases. This CDR3 has 14 amino acids. Losses at the gene ends were 6 bases for V and 3 bases for J; bases not matched to a gene: 5. Germline CDR1 and CDR2: MNHNS and SASEGT. This CDR3 is CASSPQGADTEAFF. The CDR3 nucleotides read TGTGCCAGCAGCCCACAGGGGGCTGACACTGAAGCTTTCTTT.

The genes are TRBV6-1 and TRBJ1-5; D ambiguous. The CDR3 has 15 amino acids. V was pared by 3 bases and J by 5 bases, with 14 bases between. Germline assignment: CDR1 MNHNS and CDR2 SASEGT. As DNA, the CDR3 is TGTGCCAGCAGTGAGAATAAGGGAGGCGATCAGCCCCAGCATTTT. This translates into CASSENKGGDQPQHF.

The chain is built from TRBV10-3 and TRBJ1-1; weak D call: TRBD1 (6 bases). CDR1 and CDR2 from the germline V gene are ENHRY and SYGVKD. Between the trimmed V and J ends, which lost 6 bases and 0 bases, there was a span of 14 bases. The CDR3 totals 15 residues. The CDR3 here is CAIRFRDNMNTEAFF. DNA of the CDR3: TGTGCCATCAGGTTCCGGGACAACATGAACACTGAAGCTTTCTTT.

The chain couples TRBV28 to TRBJ1-4; D may be TRBD1 (5 bases). In germline, CDR1 is MDHEN, CDR2 SYDVKM. V lost 2 bases, J lost 8 bases, and 9 bases lay in between. The CDR3 is 13 amino acids. The CDR3 bases are TGTGCCAGCAGTTTAAGGGACGGGGAAAAACTGTTTTTT. It codes for CASSLRDGEKLFF.

In its sample, this clone was seen once. The rearrangement links TRBV10-3 to TRBJ2-1, with 11 positions matching TRBD2. Germline CDR1 is ENHRY and CDR2 is SYGVKD. The CDR3 spans 19 residues. The trim removed 10 bases at V and 4 bases at J, leaving 21 bases unmatched. CDR3 amino acids: CATLSDSLSGTSGYNEQFF. The CDR3 DNA reads TGTGCCACCCTTTCGGACAGCCTGTCCGGGACTAGCGGTTACAATGAGCAGTTCTTC.

V gene TRBV29-1 combines with J gene TRBJ1-1; D is perhaps TRBD1 (6 bases). V dropped 6 bases and J dropped 13 bases, with 24 bases sitting between them. CDR1 is SQVTM and CDR2 is ANQGSEA in the germline V gene. The CDR3 is made up of 13 amino acids. CDR3 region: CSVQTDGGGGVFF. The CDR3 nucleotides read TGCAGCGTGCAAACGGACGGAGGGGGAGGCGTTTTCTTT.

This clone was observed a handful of times. This chain links TRBV6-2 or TRBV6-3 with TRBJ2-7, with TRBD2 as a possible D gene (6 bases). V lost 2 bases to trimming and J lost 1 base, with 9 bases between them. This CDR3 contains 14 residues. Germline CDR1 is MNHEY and CDR2 is SVGEGT. CDR3 residues: CASSYRAGSYEQYF. The DNA for the CDR3 is TGTGCCAGCAGTTACCGGGCGGGATCCTACGAGCAGTACTTC.

This clone was observed a single time. The rearrangement links TRBV4-3 to TRBJ2-2; no definite D call. The germline V gene has CDR1 LGHNA and CDR2 YSLEER. There are 12 residues in the CDR3. V shed 4 bases and J shed 2 bases, with 2 bases lying between them. CDR3 coding DNA: TGCGCCAGCAGCCCCAACACCGGGGAGCTGTTTTTT. This encodes CASSPNTGELFF.

V usage is TRBV19 and J usage is TRBJ2-3; 7 bases are a match to TRBD1. The CDR3 is 13 residues long. Germline CDR1 reads LNHDA; CDR2 reads SQIVND (reference sequence). Germline trimming cut 9 bases from V and 1 base from J; bases unmatched to any gene: 4. DNA for the CDR3: TGTGCCAGCAAGGGGACAGGCACAGATACGCAGTATTTT. It yields the protein CASKGTGTDTQYF.

The chain has TRBV11-2 and TRBJ2-7; 10 nucleotides agree with TRBD1. Germline CDR1 reads SGHAT; CDR2 reads FQNNGV. This CDR3 has 16 residues. With 0 bases clipped from V and 5 bases from J, the junction kept 7 bases outside the gene matches. CDR3 protein: CASSLEAGTGAHEQYF. DNA for the CDR3: TGTGCCAGCAGCTTAGAAGCCGGGACAGGGGCCCACGAGCAGTACTTC. Variable domain in full (rest from reference TRBV11-2 and TRBJ2-7): EAGVAQSPRYKIIEKRQSVAFWCNPISGHATLYWYQQILGQGPKLLIQFQNNGVVDDSQLPKDRFSAERLKGVDSTLKIQPAKLEDSAVYLCASSLEAGTGAHEQYFGPGTRLTVT.

CDR3 coding DNA: TGTGCCAGCAGCTTATCGACGGTTCAAGAGACCCAGTACTTC. This translates into CASSLSTVQETQYF. The V gene is TRBV7-9, the J gene TRBJ2-5; D uncertain. Germline CDR1 reads SEHNR; CDR2 reads FQNEAQ (reference sequence). The V gene lost 2 bases and the J gene lost 2 bases, with 9 bases spanning the gap. This CDR3 region has 14 residues.

The rearrangement uses TRBV25-1 and TRBJ1-1, with D perhaps matching TRBD1 (6 bases). The ends were cut back, 6 bases at V and 2 bases at J, with 16 bases in the middle. Germline assignment: CDR1 MGHDK and CDR2 SYGVNS. CDR3 length: 15 amino acids. The CDR3 loop is CASSPYQGSNTEAFF. CDR3 coding DNA: TGTGCCAGCAGCCCTTATCAGGGGTCTAACACTGAAGCTTTCTTT.

The chain recombines TRBV7-9 with TRBJ2-1; D possibly corresponds to TRBD2 (5 bases). CDR3 length: 14 amino acids. Germline values: CDR1 SEHNR, CDR2 FQNEAQ (reference sequence). V lost 7 bases and J 0 bases, leaving 10 bases between the germline ends. The CDR3 DNA sequence: TGTGCCAGCACCAGGACTGACTCCTACAATGAGCAGTTCTTC. Its protein is CASTRTDSYNEQFF.

V usage is TRBV27 and J usage is TRBJ1-2; D not certain. Germline-derived CDR1 and CDR2 are MNHEY and SMNVEV (reference sequence). V was clipped by 6 bases and J by 0 bases, with 8 bases between them. The CDR3 sequence is 13 residues long. CDR3 sequence: CASSPVANYGYTF. The CDR3 DNA reads TGTGCCAGCAGCCCGGTGGCTAACTATGGCTACACCTTC.

The chain employs TRBV4-2 and TRBJ2-7, with D uncertain. Trimming took off 4 bases at V and 5 bases at J, with 6 bases between the two ends. Germline V gives CDR1 LGHNA, CDR2 YNFKEQ. The CDR3 length is 11 residues. The CDR3 DNA reads TGTGCCAGCAGCCGGGCTCACGAGCAGTACTTC. Amino acid sequence: CASSRAHEQYF.

V usage is TRBV28 and J usage is TRBJ1-2; TRBD1 aligns across 8 bases. From germline, CDR1 is MDHEN and CDR2 SYDVKM. J was trimmed by 6 bases and V by 2 bases; bases with no gene match: 2. This CDR3 contains 13 residues. CDR3 in DNA: TGTGCCAGCAGTTTACCGGGACAGGATGGCTACACCTTC. Translation: CASSLPGQDGYTF.

This clone was counted a few times. The rearrangement links TRBV30 to TRBJ2-2; possibly TRBD1 or TRBD2 for D (7 bases each). Germline values: CDR1 GTSNPN, CDR2 SVGIG (reference sequence). The CDR3 runs 17 residues. The V gene lost 2 bases and the J gene lost 6 bases, with 22 bases spanning the gap. The CDR3, as DNA: TGTGCCTGGAGTCCCCTGGGAGGGGGCGGCTTGTCCGGGGAGCTGTTTTTT. Residues: CAWSPLGGGGLSGELFF.

This clone showed up just once. The same CDR3 is also encoded by other DNA sequences in this sample. J is TRBJ1-1 and V is TRBV5-1, with 9 positions matching TRBD1. The length of the CDR3 is 14 residues. With V trimmed by 4 bases and J by 5 bases, 6 bases remained unmatched. The germline gives CDR1 SGHRS, CDR2 YFSETQ. The CDR3 reads CASSLQGAGTEAFF. As DNA, the CDR3 is TGCGCCAGCAGCCTACAGGGGGCAGGGACTGAAGCTTTCTTT.